A selection of T cell receptor beta chains follows, all from one sample in a study of shared clonotypes between healthy human individuals. Clones were sequenced by immunoSEQ multiplex PCR, and TCRdb holds only the in-frame ones, with some missing. Among approximately 700,000 clones, about three quarters were seen once, and the ten largest hold 1.5% to 2%. The sequenced sample was memory CD4+ T cells sorted from blood. The receptors shown here come from a woman aged 25 to 45 in good health. Both conserved end residues are part of each CDR3. Fields, in order: V gene, D gene, J gene, clone size, CDR3 protein, CDR3 DNA. A D gene is named only where the DNA matches it firmly. Not all rows give a size; the values are once, few, many and, for expanded clones, a class.

TRBV6-5	TRBD1	TRBJ2-7	once	CASSYSQGTGYEQYF	TGTGCCAGCAGTTACTCGCAAGGGACAGGCTACGAGCAGTACTTC
TRBV27	.	TRBJ1-5	.	CASSLAGSQPQHF	TGTGCCAGCAGTTTGGCAGGGTCCCAGCCCCAGCATTTT
TRBV2	.	TRBJ2-3	.	CASSPRGHSTDTQYF	TGTGCCAGCAGTCCCCGGGGACATAGCACAGATACGCAGTATTTT
TRBV10-2	.	TRBJ2-1	few	CASREPAYNEQFF	TGCGCCAGCAGAGAACCCGCTTACAATGAGCAGTTCTTC
TRBV27	TRBD1	TRBJ2-3	.	CASSFMAPGTEKDTQYF	TGTGCCAGCAGTTTCATGGCTCCCGGGACAGAGAAAGATACGCAGTATTTT
TRBV19	.	TRBJ2-6	few	CASSMSAGSGANVLTF	TGTGCCAGTAGTATGTCGGCAGGGTCGGGGGCCAACGTCCTGACTTTC
TRBV5-1	.	TRBJ1-1	.	CASSLYRPTDTEAFF	TGCGCCAGCAGCTTATACAGGCCGACGGACACTGAAGCTTTCTTT
TRBV14	TRBD1	TRBJ1-4	.	CASSRSGTVYEKLFF	TGTGCCAGCAGCCGATCCGGGACAGTCTACGAAAAACTGTTTTTT
TRBV27	.	TRBJ1-2	many	CASRPLDTISGYTF	TGTGCCAGCAGACCGCTCGACACGATATCGGGCTACACCTTC
TRBV5-4	.	TRBJ2-7	.	CASSLEAGDYEQYF	TGTGCCAGCAGCTTGGAGGCAGGGGACTACGAGCAGTACTTC
TRBV5-1	TRBD1	TRBJ2-2	many	CASSQTGQGNTGELFF	TGCGCCAGCAGCCAGACGGGACAGGGTAACACCGGGGAGCTGTTTTTT
TRBV2	.	TRBJ1-1	once	CASSGQLGNTEAFF	TGTGCCAGCTCTGGACAACTCGGGAACACTGAAGCTTTCTTT
TRBV11-2	.	TRBJ2-7	.	CASSLSTSAAIPYEQYF	TGTGCCAGCAGCCTATCGACGTCCGCTGCGATTCCCTACGAGCAGTACTTC
TRBV13	.	TRBJ1-5	.	CASSFHRNQPQHF	TGTGCCAGCAGCTTTCACAGAAATCAGCCCCAGCATTTT
TRBV28	TRBD2	TRBJ2-2	.	CASRDSGTTPTGELFF	TGTGCCAGCAGAGACTCCGGGACTACCCCCACCGGGGAGCTGTTTTTT
TRBV7-9	TRBD1	TRBJ2-2	.	CASSLWTGDAGELFF	TGTGCCAGCAGCTTGTGGACAGGGGATGCCGGGGAGCTGTTTTTT
TRBV5-1	.	TRBJ2-2	.	CASSLEQGGTGELFF	TGCGCCAGCAGCTTGGAGCAGGGTGGGACCGGGGAGCTGTTTTTT
TRBV11-2	.	TRBJ2-7	.	CASSLGAGALYEQYF	TGTGCCAGCAGCTTAGGTGCAGGGGCCCTCTACGAGCAGTACTTC
TRBV6-4	.	TRBJ2-7	.	CARSGGVGAYEQYF	TGTGCCAGATCCGGCGGGGTAGGGGCCTACGAGCAGTACTTC
TRBV19	.	TRBJ1-2	.	CASSPGTFGYTF	TGTGCCAGTAGTCCCGGGACTTTTGGCTACACCTTC
TRBV5-1	.	TRBJ2-5	.	CASQGTSETQYF	TGCGCCAGCCAGGGGACAAGTGAGACCCAGTACTTC
TRBV28	TRBD2	TRBJ2-1	.	CASSRGSGNEQFF	TGTGCCAGCAGTCGAGGTAGCGGGAATGAGCAGTTCTTC
TRBV6-6	.	TRBJ2-2	many	CASSVPTANTGELFF	TGTGCCAGCAGTGTCCCGACAGCGAACACCGGGGAGCTGTTTTTT
TRBV5-1	.	TRBJ2-3	.	CASSLGWGETPDTQYF	TGCGCCAGCAGCTTGGGGTGGGGGGAAACCCCAGATACGCAGTATTTT
TRBV30	.	TRBJ2-5	.	CAWSNLLRETQYF	TGTGCCTGGAGTAATTTGCTCCGCGAGACCCAGTACTTC
TRBV11-2	TRBD1	TRBJ1-5	.	CASSLGQGNQPQHF	TGTGCCAGCAGCTTAGGACAGGGAAATCAGCCCCAGCATTTT
TRBV5-6	.	TRBJ2-7	.	CASSPQGEQYF	TGTGCCAGCAGTCCTCAGGGGGAGCAGTACTTC
TRBV5-4	TRBD1	TRBJ2-5	.	CASSWGQSQETQYF	TGTGCCAGCAGCTGGGGACAGTCCCAAGAGACCCAGTACTTC
TRBV7-9	TRBD2	TRBJ2-1	.	CASSPTSGAWDEQFF	TGTGCCAGCAGTCCGACTAGCGGAGCCTGGGATGAGCAGTTCTTC
TRBV2	TRBD2	TRBJ2-2	.	CASTRDSSGTGELFF	TGTGCCAGCACAAGAGATTCTAGCGGGACCGGGGAGCTGTTTTTT
TRBV5-1	TRBD1	TRBJ2-7	.	CASSKDRAGEQYF	TGCGCCAGCAGCAAGGACAGGGCGGGCGAGCAGTACTTC
TRBV19	TRBD1	TRBJ1-5	.	CASSSGTGVPPQHF	TGTGCCAGTAGTTCCGGGACAGGGGTCCCGCCCCAGCATTTT
TRBV28	.	TRBJ1-1	once	CASSTAQSGTEAFF	TGTGCCAGCAGCACGGCCCAATCTGGAACTGAAGCTTTCTTT
TRBV19	TRBD1	TRBJ1-2	once	CAVGLKKQGPLNYGYTF	TGTGCCGTCGGTCTGAAAAAACAGGGGCCCCTTAACTATGGCTACACCTTC
TRBV7-6	.	TRBJ2-2	.	CASSLAGENTGELFF	TGTGCCAGCAGCTTAGCCGGGGAGAACACCGGGGAGCTGTTTTTT
TRBV6-5	.	TRBJ2-7	few	CASSYTSNYEQYF	TGTGCCAGCAGTTACACTAGCAACTACGAGCAGTACTTC
TRBV28	.	TRBJ1-2	.	CASSRQERGYTF	TGTGCCAGCAGCCGACAGGAGCGTGGCTACACCTTC
TRBV6-1	TRBD1	TRBJ1-6	.	CASSDDRDSIGSPLHF	TGTGCCAGCAGTGACGACCGGGACAGCATAGGATCACCCCTCCACTTT
TRBV6-1	TRBD2	TRBJ2-5	once	CASSQGTSQETQYF	TGTGCCAGCAGCCAAGGGACTAGCCAAGAGACCCAGTACTTC
TRBV6-1	TRBD1	TRBJ1-4	.	CASTGQGIEKLFF	TGTGCCAGCACCGGACAGGGGATTGAAAAACTGTTTTTT
TRBV19	TRBD2	TRBJ2-6	.	CATSPGGSGANVLTF	TGTGCCACTTCTCCGGGGGGCTCTGGGGCCAACGTCCTGACTTTC
TRBV20-1	TRBD1	TRBJ1-2	.	CSARTWDRSTF	TGCAGTGCTAGGACTTGGGACAGGTCCACCTTC
TRBV9	.	TRBJ1-2	.	CASSVGGSLTNYGYTF	TGTGCCAGCAGCGTAGGGGGCTCTTTAACTAACTATGGCTACACCTTC
TRBV7-9	TRBD2	TRBJ2-1	.	CASSLALRKREKNEQFF	TGTGCCAGCAGCTTAGCGTTACGTAAGCGGGAGAAAAATGAGCAGTTCTTC
TRBV6-5	.	TRBJ2-1	few	CASRRDRFYNEQFF	TGTGCCAGCAGGAGGGACCGTTTCTACAATGAGCAGTTCTTC
TRBV29-1	.	TRBJ2-7	.	CSVAKRAFHEQYF	TGCAGCGTTGCCAAGCGGGCTTTCCACGAGCAGTACTTC